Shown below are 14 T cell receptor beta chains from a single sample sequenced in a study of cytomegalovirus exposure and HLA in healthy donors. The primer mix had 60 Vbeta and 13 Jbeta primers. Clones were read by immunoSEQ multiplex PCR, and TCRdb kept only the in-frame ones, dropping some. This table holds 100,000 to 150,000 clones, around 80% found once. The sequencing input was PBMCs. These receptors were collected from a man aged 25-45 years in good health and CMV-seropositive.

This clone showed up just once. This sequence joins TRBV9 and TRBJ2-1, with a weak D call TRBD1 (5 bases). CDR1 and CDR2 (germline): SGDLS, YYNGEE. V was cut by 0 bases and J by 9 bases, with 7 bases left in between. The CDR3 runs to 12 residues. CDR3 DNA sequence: TGTGCCAGCAGCGTAGCAGGGATTGAGCAGTTCTTC. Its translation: CASSVAGIEQFF.

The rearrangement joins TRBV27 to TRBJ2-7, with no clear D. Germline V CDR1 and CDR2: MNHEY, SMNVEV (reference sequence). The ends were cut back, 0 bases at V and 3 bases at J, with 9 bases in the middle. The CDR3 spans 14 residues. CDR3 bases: TGTGCCAGCAGTTTATCGATGCAGTACTACGAGCAGTACTTC. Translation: CASSLSMQYYEQYF.

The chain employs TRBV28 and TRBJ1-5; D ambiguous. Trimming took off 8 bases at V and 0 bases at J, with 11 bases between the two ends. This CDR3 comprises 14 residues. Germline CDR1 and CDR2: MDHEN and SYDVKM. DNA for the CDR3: TGTGCCAGCGGCCGTCTGCTTAGCAATCAGCCCCAGCATTTT. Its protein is CASGRLLSNQPQHF.

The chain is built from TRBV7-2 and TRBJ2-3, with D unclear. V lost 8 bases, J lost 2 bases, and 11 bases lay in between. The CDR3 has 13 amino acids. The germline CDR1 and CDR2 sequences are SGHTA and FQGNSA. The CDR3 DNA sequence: TGTGCCAGCGGTGAGGATCACACAGATACGCAGTATTTT. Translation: CASGEDHTDTQYF.

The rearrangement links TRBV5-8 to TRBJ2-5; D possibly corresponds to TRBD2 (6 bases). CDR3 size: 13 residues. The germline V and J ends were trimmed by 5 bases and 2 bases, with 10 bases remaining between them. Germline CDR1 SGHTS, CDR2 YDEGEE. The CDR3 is CASRPRGQETQYF. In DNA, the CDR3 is TGTGCCAGCAGACCGCGGGGACAAGAGACCCAGTACTTC.

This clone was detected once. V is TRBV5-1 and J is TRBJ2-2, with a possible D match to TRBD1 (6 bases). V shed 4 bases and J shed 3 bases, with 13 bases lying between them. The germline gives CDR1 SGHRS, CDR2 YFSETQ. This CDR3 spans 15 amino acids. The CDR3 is CASSQRRGDTGELFF. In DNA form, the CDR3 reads TGCGCCAGCAGCCAACGCAGGGGTGACACCGGGGAGCTGTTTTTT.

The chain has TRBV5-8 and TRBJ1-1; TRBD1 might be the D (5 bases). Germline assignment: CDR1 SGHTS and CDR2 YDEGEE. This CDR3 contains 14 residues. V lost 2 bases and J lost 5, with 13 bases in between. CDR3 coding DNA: TGTGCCAGCAGCTTCGTGGGGGGGATGACTGAAGCTTTCTTT. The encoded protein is CASSFVGGMTEAFF.

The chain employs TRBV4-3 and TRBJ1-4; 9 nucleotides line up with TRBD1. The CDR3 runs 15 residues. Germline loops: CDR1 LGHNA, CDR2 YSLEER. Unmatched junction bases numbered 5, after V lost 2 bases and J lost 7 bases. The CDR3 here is CASSQQTGGFEKLFF. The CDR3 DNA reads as TGCGCCAGCAGCCAACAAACAGGGGGCTTTGAAAAACTGTTTTTT.

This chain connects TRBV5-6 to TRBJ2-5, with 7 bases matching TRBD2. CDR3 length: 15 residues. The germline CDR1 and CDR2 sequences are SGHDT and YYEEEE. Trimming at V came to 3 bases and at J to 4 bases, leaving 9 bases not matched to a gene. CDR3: CASSWSGVLGETQYF. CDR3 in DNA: TGTGCCAGCAGCTGGAGCGGGGTCTTGGGAGAGACCCAGTACTTC.

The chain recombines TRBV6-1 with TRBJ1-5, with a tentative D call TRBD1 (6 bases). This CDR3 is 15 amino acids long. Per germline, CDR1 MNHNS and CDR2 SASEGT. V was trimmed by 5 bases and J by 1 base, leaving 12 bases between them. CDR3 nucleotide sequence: TGTGCCAGCAGTCTAGAACAGGGAAGCAATCAGCCCCAGCATTTT. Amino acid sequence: CASSLEQGSNQPQHF.

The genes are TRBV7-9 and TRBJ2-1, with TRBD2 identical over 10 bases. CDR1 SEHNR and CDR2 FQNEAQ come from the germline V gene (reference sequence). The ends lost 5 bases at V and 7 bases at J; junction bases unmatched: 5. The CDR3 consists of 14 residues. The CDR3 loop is CASSRGTSVNEQFF. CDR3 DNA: TGTGCCAGCAGCCGAGGGACTAGCGTAAATGAGCAGTTCTTC.

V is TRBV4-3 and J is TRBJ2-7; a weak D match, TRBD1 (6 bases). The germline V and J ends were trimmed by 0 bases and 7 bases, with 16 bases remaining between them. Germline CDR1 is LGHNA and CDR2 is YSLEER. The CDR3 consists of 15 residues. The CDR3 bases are TGCGCCAGCAGCCAAGATACGGCAGGGGTTGGTGAGCAGTACTTC. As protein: CASSQDTAGVGEQYF.

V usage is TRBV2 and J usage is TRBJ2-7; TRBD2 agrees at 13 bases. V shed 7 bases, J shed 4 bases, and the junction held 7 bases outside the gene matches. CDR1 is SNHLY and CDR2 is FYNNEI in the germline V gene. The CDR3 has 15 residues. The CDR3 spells CASTPGLAGSYEQYF. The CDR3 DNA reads TGTGCCAGCACTCCGGGACTAGCGGGATCTTACGAGCAGTACTTC.

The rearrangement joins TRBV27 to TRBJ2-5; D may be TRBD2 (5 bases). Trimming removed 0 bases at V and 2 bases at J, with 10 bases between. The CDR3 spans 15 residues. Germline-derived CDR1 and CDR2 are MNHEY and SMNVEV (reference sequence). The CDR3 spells CASSLSRVPQETQYF. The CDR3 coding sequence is TGTGCCAGCAGTTTATCGCGGGTCCCACAAGAGACCCAGTACTTC.